The subject of this entry is one T cell receptor (beta chain). What it binds is unknown. This sample is drawn from a study of T cells after posttransplantation cyclophosphamide. Looked up from germline, CDR1 is GTSNPN and CDR2 is SVGIG (reference sequence). Trimming removed 8 bases from V and 0 bases from J, with 10 bases in between. The CDR3 length is 13 residues. Assay: immunoSEQ multiplex PCR; the TCRdb copy retains only in-frame clones and omits some. The top ten hold 3% to 4.5% of the sample, which has over 5,500 clones, about 91% seen once. Study-level results: TRB overlap between skin or GI tissue T cells and blood was limited. Donor-recipient repertoire similarity was low at 1-2 months, rising over year one. TRB clonality was highly associated with recipient CMV seropositivity and reactivation.

This clonotype originated in a woman aged 45-65 years in good health and a related stem cell transplant donor. The sample comprised CD4+ T cells sorted from blood. This rearrangement joins TRBV30 to TRBJ1-4; D unresolved. In DNA form, the CDR3 reads TGTGCCCTAATGAAAACAACTAATGAAAAACTGTTTTTT. Encoded protein: CALMKTTNEKLFF. The full variable domain, its missing parts supplied by reference TRBV30 and TRBJ1-4, is SQTIHQWPATLVQPVGSPLSLECTVEGTSNPNLYWYRQAAGRGLQLLFYSVGIGQISSEVPQNLSASRPQDRQFILSSKKLLLSDSGFYLCALMKTTNEKLFFGSGTQLSVL.